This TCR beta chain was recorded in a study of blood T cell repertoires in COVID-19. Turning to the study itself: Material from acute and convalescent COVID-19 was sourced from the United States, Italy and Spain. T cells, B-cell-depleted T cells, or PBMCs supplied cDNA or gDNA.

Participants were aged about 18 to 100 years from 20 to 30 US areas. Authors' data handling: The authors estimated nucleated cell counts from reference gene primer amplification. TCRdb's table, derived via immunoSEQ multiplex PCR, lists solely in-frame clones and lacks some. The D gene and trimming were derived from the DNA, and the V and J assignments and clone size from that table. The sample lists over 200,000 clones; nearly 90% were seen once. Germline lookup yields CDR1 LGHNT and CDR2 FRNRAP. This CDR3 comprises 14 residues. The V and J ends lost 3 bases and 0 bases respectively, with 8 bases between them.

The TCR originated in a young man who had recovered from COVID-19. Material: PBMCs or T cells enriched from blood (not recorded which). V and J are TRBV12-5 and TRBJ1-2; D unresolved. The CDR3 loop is CASGFQESNYGYTF. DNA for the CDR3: TGTGCTAGTGGTTTCCAGGAATCTAACTATGGCTACACCTTC.